This TCR beta chain is from a study of multiple sclerosis patients with progressive multifocal leukoencephalopathy. The CDR3 sequence is 14 residues long. Germline V gene lookup returns CDR1 SNHLY and CDR2 FYNNEI. Trimming took 3 bases from V and 4 from J, leaving 13 bases between them. Broader study findings: PML-onset expanded TRB clones were detectable before and during natalizumab therapy. Lower normalized Shannon entropy suggested reduced TRB diversity in most PML patients.

Specified time point: before natalizumab initiation. Produced via immunoSEQ multiplex PCR; TCRdb's table is partial and in-frame only. The top ten hold 0.8% to 1.1% of the sample, which has 25,000 to 30,000 clones, more than 75% seen once. Comments on this clone: Its antigen is as yet unknown.

Sequencing was performed on PBMCs. This chain joins TRBV2 and TRBJ2-7, with D maybe TRBD2 (6 bases). The sequence came from a human donor with multiple sclerosis. CDR3 bases: TGTGCCAGCAGTGACCTCGTGGGGGGATACGAGCAGTACTTC. Translation gives CASSDLVGGYEQYF.